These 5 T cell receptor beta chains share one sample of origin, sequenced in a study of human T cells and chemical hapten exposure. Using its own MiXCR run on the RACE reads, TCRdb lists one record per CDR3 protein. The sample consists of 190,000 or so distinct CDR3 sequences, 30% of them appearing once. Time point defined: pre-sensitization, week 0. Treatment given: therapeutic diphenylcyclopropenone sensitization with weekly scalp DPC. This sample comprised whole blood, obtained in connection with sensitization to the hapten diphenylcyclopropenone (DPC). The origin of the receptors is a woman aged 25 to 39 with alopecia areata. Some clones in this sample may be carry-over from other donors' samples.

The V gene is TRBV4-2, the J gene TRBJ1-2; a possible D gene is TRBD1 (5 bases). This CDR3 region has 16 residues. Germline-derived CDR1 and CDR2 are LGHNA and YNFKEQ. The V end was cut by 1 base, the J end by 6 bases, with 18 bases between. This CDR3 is CASSQGFWGENDGYTF. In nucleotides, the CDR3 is TGTGCCAGCAGCCAAGGGTTCTGGGGGGAGAACGATGGCTACACCTTC.

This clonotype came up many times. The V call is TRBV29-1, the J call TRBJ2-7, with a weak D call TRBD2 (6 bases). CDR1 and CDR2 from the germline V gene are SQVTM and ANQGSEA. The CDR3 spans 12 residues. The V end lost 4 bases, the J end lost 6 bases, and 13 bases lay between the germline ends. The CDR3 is CSVVPSGVEQYF. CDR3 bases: TGCAGCGTTGTCCCGTCGGGGGTCGAGCAGTACTTC.

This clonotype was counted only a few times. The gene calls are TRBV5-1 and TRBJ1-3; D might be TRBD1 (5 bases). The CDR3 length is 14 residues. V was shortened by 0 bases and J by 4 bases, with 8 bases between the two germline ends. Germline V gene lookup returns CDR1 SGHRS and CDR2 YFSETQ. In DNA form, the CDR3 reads TGCGCCAGCAGCTTGGACAGGCAAGGAAACACCATATATTTT. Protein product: CASSLDRQGNTIYF. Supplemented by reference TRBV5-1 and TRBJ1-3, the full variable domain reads KAGVTQTPRYLIKTRGQQVTLSCSPISGHRSVSWYQQTPGQGLQFLFEYFSETQRNKGNFPGRFSGRQFSNSRSEMNVSTLELGDSALYLCASSLDRQGNTIYFGEGSWLTVV.

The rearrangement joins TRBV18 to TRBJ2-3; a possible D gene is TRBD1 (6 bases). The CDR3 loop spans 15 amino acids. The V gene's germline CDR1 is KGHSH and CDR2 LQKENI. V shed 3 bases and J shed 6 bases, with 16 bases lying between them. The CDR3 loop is CASSPGTGIRDTQYF. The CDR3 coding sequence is TGTGCCAGCTCACCGGGTACAGGGATCCGGGATACGCAGTATTTT.

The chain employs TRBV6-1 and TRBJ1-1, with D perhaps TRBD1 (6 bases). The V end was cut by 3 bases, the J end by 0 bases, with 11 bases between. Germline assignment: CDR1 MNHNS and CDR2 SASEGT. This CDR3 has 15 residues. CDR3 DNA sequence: TGTGCCAGCAGTGAGGGAGGACAGTTGAACACTGAAGCTTTCTTT. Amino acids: CASSEGGQLNTEAFF.